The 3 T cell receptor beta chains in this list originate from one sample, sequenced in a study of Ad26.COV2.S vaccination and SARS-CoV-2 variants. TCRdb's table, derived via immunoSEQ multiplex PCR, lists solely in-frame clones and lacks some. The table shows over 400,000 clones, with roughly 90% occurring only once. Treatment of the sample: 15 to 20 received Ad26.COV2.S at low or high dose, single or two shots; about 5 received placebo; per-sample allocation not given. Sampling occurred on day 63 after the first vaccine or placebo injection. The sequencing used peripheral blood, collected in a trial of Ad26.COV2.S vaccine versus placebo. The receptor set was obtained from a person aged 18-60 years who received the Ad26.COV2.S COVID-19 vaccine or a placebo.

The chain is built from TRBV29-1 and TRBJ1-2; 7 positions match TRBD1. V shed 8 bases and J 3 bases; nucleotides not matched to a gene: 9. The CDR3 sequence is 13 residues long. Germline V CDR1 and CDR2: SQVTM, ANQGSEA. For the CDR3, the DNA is TGCAGCATCACAGGGGACCGGGACTATGGCTACACCTTC. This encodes CSITGDRDYGYTF.

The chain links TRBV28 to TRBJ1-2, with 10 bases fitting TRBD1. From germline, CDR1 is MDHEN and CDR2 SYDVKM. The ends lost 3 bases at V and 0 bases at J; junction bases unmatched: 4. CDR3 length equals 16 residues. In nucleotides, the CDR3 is TGTGCCAGCAGTTTTCCCGGGACAGGGGCTAACTATGGCTACACCTTC. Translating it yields CASSFPGTGANYGYTF.

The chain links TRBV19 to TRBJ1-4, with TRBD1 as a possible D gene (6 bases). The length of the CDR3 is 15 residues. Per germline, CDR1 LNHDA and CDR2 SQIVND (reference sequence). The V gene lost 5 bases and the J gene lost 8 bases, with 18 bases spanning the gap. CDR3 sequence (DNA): TGTGCCAGTAGTTCCACGACAGGAGGCGTCGAAAAACTGTTTTTT. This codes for CASSSTTGGVEKLFF.